This T cell receptor beta chain was captured in a study of T cell changes during pregnancy in multiple sclerosis. There are 12 residues in the CDR3. From germline, CDR1 is SGHDT and CDR2 YYEEEE. With 4 bases removed from V and 6 bases from J, the gap between germline ends came to 7 bases. TCRdb's table, derived via immunoSEQ multiplex PCR, lists solely in-frame clones and lacks some. The sample lists 20,000 to 25,000 clones; around 88% were seen once. The rearrangement uses TRBV5-6 and TRBJ1-4, with no clear D. The specimen was CD4+ T cells from peripheral blood mononuclear cells, collected in the first trimester of pregnancy. The TCR was taken from a female donor in good health, enrolled as a control in a pregnancy study. The CDR3 spells CASSIPDEKLFF. The CDR3 DNA is TGTGCCAGCAGCATCCCCGATGAAAAACTGTTTTTT.